The present entry profiles one T cell receptor (beta chain) with its context. CDR3 length: 14 amino acids. Looked up from germline, CDR1 is SGHVS and CDR2 is FNYEAQ. Germline trimming cut 5 bases from V and 4 bases from J; bases unmatched to any gene: 6. Under the authors' procedure: The authors estimated nucleated cell counts from reference gene primer amplification. TCRdb's table, derived via immunoSEQ multiplex PCR, lists solely in-frame clones and lacks some. D and trimming come from the DNA, and the V and J calls and clone size come from that table. The sample has approximately 150,000 clones, about nine tenths seen once. The data are from a study of blood T cell repertoires in COVID-19. Across the whole study: Acute-phase and convalescent COVID-19 samples originated in the United States, Italy and Spain. The cDNA or gDNA used as material had been derived from T cells, B-cell-depleted T cells, or PBMCs.

The sample was peripheral blood. The rearrangement links TRBV7-6 to TRBJ1-1; 8 bases are a match to TRBD1. The receptor's source is a woman aged 55-69 years with active or convalescent COVID-19. The CDR3 DNA is TGTGCCAGCAGCCTACAGGGGGTGGGCACTGAAGCTTTCTTT. It codes for CASSLQGVGTEAFF.